This TCR beta chain comes out of a study of blood T cell repertoires in COVID-19. The overall study: Spain, Italy and the United States supplied samples that represented acute and convalescent COVID-19.

This clone came up a few times. Germline CDR1 and CDR2: KGHDR and SFDVKD. The CDR3 is 16 residues long. Trimming left V 3 bases short and J 0 bases short, with 13 bases between. Authors' methods: Reference gene primer amplification gave nucleated cell count estimates. Sequenced by immunoSEQ multiplex PCR; TCRdb stores in-frame clones only, minus some. That table supplies the V and J calls and clone size; D and trimming were determined from the DNA. The top ten clones hold roughly 13% of a sample with some 220,000 clones, about 84% of them seen once. This sequence was found in a human donor in a cohort sampled during active COVID-19. Sequencing was done on a sample of peripheral blood. J is TRBJ1-1 and V is TRBV24-1, with D maybe TRBD1 (6 bases). As DNA, the CDR3 is TGTGCCACCAGTGATAGTAGGAAGGGGGTGAACACTGAAGCTTTCTTT. This gives the protein CATSDSRKGVNTEAFF.